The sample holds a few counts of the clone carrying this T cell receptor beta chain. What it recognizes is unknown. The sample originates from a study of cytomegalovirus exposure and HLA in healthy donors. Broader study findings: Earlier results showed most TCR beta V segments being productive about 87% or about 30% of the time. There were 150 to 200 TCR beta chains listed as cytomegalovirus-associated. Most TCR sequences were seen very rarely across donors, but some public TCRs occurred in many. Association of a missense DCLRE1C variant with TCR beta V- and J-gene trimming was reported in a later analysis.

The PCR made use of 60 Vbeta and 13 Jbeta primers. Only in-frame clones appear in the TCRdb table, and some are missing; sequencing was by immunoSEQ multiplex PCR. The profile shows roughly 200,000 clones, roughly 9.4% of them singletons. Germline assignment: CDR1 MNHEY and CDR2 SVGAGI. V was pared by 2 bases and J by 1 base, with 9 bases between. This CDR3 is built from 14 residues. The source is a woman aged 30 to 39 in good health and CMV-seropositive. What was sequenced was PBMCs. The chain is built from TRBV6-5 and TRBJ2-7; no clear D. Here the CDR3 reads CASSYGVYSYEQYF. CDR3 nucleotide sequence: TGTGCCAGCAGTTACGGTGTCTATTCCTACGAGCAGTACTTC.